The TCR beta chain under discussion was sequenced for a study of identical twins. Overall study findings and caveats: Its conclusions, products of cross-sectional statistical analysis, did not come from following the same donors.

This clonotype occurred many times. Its antigen is not known. TCRdb reprocessed the 5' RACE reads via MiXCR and lists one record per CDR3 protein. The sample lists around 680,000 distinct CDR3 sequences, less than 10% occurring once. V gave up 4 bases and J gave up 5 bases, with 6 bases separating them. This CDR3 comprises 11 residues. The germline CDR1 and CDR2 sequences are LNHNV and YYDKDF (reference sequence). The data also belong to a second study, concerning yellow fever vaccine responses in identical twins.

Sequenced material: PBMCs. The chain joins TRBV15 to TRBJ2-7; unclear D gene. This receptor was obtained from a woman between 18 and 29 years old in good health. For the CDR3, the DNA is TGTGCCACCAGCAAGGGCGACGAGCAGTACTTC. Translated: CATSKGDEQYF.